This entry is about one TCR beta chain. Its antigen is not identified. The record originates from a study of T cells in Graves' hyperthyroidism and ophthalmopathy. Using RNA transcripts as the source, TCR beta CDR3 regions were amplified. HTBI primers were the set used in a first-round RT-PCR of the TCR CDR3. TCRdb reprocessed the multiplex PCR reads via MiXCR and lists one record per CDR3 protein. This table holds just over 550,000 distinct CDR3 sequences, just over 45% found once. Study-level findings and limits: Separating ophthalmopathy from stable hyperthyroidism was achieved by a 13 V-J model.

The CDR3 runs to 14 residues. The germline CDR1 and CDR2 sequences are DFQATT and SNEGSKA (reference sequence). V gave up 5 bases and J gave up 0 bases, with 14 bases separating them. Patients were excluded for uncontrolled infection, other autoimmune disease, pregnancy or lactation. This sequence was found in a young woman with Graves' hyperthyroidism. The sample comprised peripheral blood or thyroid tissue (not recorded which). This chain connects TRBV20-1 to TRBJ2-7; unclear D gene. The DNA for the CDR3 is TGCAGTGCTGAAAGAGGACGGAGCTCCTACGAGCAGTACTTC. Translation: CSAERGRSSYEQYF.